This T cell receptor beta chain was captured in a study of blood T cell repertoires in COVID-19. About the study: Some COVID-19 samples were acute and others convalescent; all came from the United States, Italy and Spain.

In the study's own analysis: Estimation of nucleated cell counts relied on the amplification of reference gene primers. The table came from immunoSEQ multiplex PCR; TCRdb's copy has only in-frame clones and leaves some out. V, J and clone size reflect that table, while D and trimming were determined from the DNA. The sample has 260,000 or so clones; around 84% are singletons. The CDR3 sequence is 17 residues long. The V gene end was trimmed by 4 bases and the J gene end by 3 bases; junction bases not matched to a gene: 11. CDR1 and CDR2 from the germline V gene are SNHLY and FYNNEI. Everyone who took part was roughly 18 to 89 years old, and they came from 24 US areas.

Material for sequencing was PBMCs or T cells enriched from blood (not recorded which). The rearrangement links TRBV2 to TRBJ2-2; TRBD2 matches 7 bases. This clonotype originated in a woman between 45 and 60 years old who had recovered from COVID-19. The CDR3 spells CASSVSRWGGHTGELFF. The CDR3 DNA is TGTGCCAGCAGTGTCTCCAGGTGGGGAGGGCACACCGGGGAGCTGTTTTTT. Supplemented by reference TRBV2 and TRBJ2-2, the full variable domain reads EPEVTQTPSHQVTQMGQEVILRCVPISNHLYFYWYRQILGQKVEFLVSFYNNEISEKSEIFDDQFSVERPDGSNFTLKIRSTKLEDSAMYFCASSVSRWGGHTGELFFGEGSRLTVL.